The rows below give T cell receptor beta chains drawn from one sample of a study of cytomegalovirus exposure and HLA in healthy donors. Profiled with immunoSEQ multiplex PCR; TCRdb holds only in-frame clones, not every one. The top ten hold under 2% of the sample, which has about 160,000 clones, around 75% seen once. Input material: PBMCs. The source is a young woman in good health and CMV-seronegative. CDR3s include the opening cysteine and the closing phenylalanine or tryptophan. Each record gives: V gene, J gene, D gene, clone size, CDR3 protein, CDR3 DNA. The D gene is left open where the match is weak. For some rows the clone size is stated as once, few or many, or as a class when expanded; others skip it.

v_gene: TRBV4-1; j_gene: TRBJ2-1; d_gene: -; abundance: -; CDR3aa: CASSQVDLITYNEQFF; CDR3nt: TGCGCCAGCAGCCAAGTGGACTTAATAACCTACAATGAGCAGTTCTTC
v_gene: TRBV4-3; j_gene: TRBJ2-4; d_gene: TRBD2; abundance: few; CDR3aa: CASSHLAGGGKNIQYF; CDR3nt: TGCGCCAGCAGCCACCTAGCGGGAGGAGGAAAAAACATTCAGTACTTC
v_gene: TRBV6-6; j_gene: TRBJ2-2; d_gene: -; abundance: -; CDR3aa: CASVGGNTGELFF; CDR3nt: TGTGCAAGCGTGGGGGGGAACACCGGGGAGCTGTTTTTT
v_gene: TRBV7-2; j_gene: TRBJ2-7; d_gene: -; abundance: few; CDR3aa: CASSLATEQYF; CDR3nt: TGTGCCAGCAGCTTAGCGACAGAGCAGTACTTC
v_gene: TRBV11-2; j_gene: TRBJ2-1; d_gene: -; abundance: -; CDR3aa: CASSFLKTGDNEQFF; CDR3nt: TGTGCCAGCAGCTTCCTAAAGACGGGGGACAATGAGCAGTTCTTC
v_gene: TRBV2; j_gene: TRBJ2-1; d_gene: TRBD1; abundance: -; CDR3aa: CASTIQQGNGNEQFF; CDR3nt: TGTGCCAGCACTATCCAACAGGGGAATGGGAATGAGCAGTTCTTC
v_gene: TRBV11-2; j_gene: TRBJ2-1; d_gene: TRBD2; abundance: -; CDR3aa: CASSLVRGTSGSSYNEQFF; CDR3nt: TGTGCCAGCAGCTTAGTCCGGGGGACTAGCGGGAGCTCCTACAATGAGCAGTTCTTC
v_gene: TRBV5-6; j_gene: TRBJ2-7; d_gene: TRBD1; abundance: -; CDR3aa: CASSWDRGYEQYF; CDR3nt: TGTGCCAGCAGCTGGGACAGGGGGTACGAGCAGTACTTC
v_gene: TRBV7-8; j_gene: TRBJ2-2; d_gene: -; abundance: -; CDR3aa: CASSSNSRLTGELFF; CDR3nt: TGTGCCAGCAGCTCCAATTCGAGACTTACCGGGGAGCTGTTTTTT
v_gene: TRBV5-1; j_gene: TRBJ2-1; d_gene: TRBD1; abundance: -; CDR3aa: CASSGTTGDGSNEQFF; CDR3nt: TGCGCCAGCAGCGGAACGACAGGGGACGGGAGCAATGAGCAGTTCTTC
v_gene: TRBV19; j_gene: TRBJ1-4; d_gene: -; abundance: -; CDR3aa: CASRNGDEKLFF; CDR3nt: TGTGCCAGTAGGAACGGGGATGAAAAACTGTTTTTT
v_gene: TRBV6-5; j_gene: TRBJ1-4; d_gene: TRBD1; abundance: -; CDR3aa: CASSLGQGLNEKLFF; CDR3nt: TGTGCCAGCAGTCTGGGACAGGGTCTTAATGAAAAACTGTTTTTT
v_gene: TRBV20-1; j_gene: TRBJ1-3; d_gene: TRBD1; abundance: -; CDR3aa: CSASRDRGLEF; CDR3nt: TGCAGTGCTAGCCGGGACAGGGGATTGGAATTT
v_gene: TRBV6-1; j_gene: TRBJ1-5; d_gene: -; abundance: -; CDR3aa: CATVREGNQPQHF; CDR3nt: TGTGCCACCGTGAGAGAGGGAAATCAGCCCCAGCATTTT
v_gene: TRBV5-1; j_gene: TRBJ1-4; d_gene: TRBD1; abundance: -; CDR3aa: CASSLGQGNEKLFF; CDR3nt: TGCGCCAGCAGCCTGGGACAGGGAAATGAAAAACTGTTTTTT
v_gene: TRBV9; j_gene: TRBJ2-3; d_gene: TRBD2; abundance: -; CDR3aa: CASSVAQGTSVHHRPTDTQYF; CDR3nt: TGTGCCAGCAGCGTAGCTCAAGGGACTAGCGTCCACCATCGCCCCACAGATACGCAGTATTTT
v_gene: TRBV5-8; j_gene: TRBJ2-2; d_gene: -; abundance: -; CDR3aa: CASSLSYGDFQNTGELFF; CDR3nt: TGTGCCAGCAGCCTAAGTTACGGGGACTTTCAAAACACCGGGGAGCTGTTTTTT
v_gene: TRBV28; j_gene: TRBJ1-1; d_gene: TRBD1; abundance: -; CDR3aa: CASSLGGTVTEAFF; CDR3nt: TGTGCCAGCAGTTTAGGGGGGACAGTCACTGAAGCTTTCTTT
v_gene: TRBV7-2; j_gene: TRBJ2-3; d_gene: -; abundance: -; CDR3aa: CASSLDKRTQYF; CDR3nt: TGTGCCAGCAGCTTAGATAAGAGGACGCAGTATTTT